This T cell receptor beta chain was found in a study of blood T cells in healthy people across ages. Study results and limitations: Older age coincided with a roughly linear decline in TCR beta diversity per million T cells.

The authors ran a second PCR of about 6 to 12 cycles using a sample-barcoded 5' primer and a J-beta primer mix. The yield of each sample was at least 3 million CDR3-containing paired-end reads. TCRdb ran MiXCR on the 5' RACE reads and lists one entry per CDR3 protein. This sample has under 1,000,000 distinct CDR3 sequences, with roughly 46% found just once. At least 6.5 million PBMCs were isolated per sample. A few counts support this clonotype. Its antigen remains unknown. Sequenced: blood. The TCR comes from a man older than 75 in good health.

CDR3 sequence reads: CAGARGTYEQYF. In DNA form, the CDR3 reads TGTGCCGGGGCAAGGGGAACCTACGAGCAGTACTTC. This chain uses TRBV7-9 with TRBJ2-7; perhaps TRBD1 as D (5 bases). Trimming pared 11 bases from V and 2 bases from J, leaving 13 bases between. The length of the CDR3 is 12 residues. CDR1 is SEHNR and CDR2 is FQNEAQ in the germline V gene (reference sequence).